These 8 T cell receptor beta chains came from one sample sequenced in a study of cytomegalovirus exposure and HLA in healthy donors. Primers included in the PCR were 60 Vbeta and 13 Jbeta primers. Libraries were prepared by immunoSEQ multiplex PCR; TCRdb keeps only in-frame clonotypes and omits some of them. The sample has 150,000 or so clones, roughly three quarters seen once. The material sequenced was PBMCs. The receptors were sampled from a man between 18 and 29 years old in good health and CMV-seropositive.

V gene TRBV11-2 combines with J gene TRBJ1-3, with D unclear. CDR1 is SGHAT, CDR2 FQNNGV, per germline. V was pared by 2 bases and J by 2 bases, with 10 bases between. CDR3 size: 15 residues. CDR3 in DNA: TGTGCCAGCAGCTTACAGGCATCTCCTGGAAACACCATATATTTT. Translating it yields CASSLQASPGNTIYF.

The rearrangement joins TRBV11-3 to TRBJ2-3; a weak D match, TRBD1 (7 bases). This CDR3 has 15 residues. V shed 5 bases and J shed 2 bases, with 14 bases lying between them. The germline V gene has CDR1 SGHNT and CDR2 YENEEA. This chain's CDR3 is CASSRAGQPTDTQYF. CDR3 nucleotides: TGTGCCAGCAGCCGTGCGGGACAGCCCACAGATACGCAGTATTTT.

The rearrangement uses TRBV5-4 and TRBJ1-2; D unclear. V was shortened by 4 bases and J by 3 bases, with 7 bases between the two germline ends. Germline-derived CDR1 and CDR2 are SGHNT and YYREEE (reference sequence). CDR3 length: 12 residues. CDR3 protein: CASSGEDYGYTF. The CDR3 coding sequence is TGTGCCAGCAGCGGTGAGGACTATGGCTACACCTTC.

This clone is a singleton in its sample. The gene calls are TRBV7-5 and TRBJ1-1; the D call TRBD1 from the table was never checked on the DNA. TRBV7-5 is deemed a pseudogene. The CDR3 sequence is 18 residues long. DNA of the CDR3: TGTGCCAGAAGCTTATCAGCAGGGGCGAGGTCTCATAACACTGAAGCTTTCTTT. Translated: CARSLSAGARSHNTEAFF.

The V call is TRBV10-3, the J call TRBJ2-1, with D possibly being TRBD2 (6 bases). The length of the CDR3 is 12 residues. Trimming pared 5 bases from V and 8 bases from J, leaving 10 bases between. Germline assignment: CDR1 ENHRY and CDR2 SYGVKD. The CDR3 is CAISFSGYEQFF. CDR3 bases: TGTGCCATCAGTTTTAGCGGATATGAGCAGTTCTTC.

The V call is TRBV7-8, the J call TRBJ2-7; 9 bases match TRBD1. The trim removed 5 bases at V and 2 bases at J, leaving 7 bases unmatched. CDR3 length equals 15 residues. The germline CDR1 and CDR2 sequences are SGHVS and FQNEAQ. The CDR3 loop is CASSAGQGNPYEQYV. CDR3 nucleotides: TGTGCCAGCAGCGCGGGACAGGGAAACCCCTACGAGCAGTACGTC.

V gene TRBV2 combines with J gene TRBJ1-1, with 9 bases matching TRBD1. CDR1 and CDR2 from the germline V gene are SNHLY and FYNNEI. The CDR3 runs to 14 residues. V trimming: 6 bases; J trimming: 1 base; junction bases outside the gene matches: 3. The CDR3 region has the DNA TGTGCCAGCAGGGGACAGGGTGGGAACACTGAAGCTTTCTTT. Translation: CASRGQGGNTEAFF.

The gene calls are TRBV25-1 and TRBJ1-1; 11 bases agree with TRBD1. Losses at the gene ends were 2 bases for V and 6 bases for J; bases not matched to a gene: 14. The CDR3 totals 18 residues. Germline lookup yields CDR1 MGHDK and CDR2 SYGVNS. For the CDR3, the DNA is TGTGCCAGCAGTGAAGTGGGGGTACACGGGACAGGGGGTGCTGAAGCTTTCTTT. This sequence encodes CASSEVGVHGTGGAEAFF.